This TCR beta chain came from a study of cytomegalovirus exposure and HLA in healthy donors. Looked up from germline, CDR1 is SGHRS and CDR2 is YFSETQ. The CDR3 sequence is 16 residues long. Trimming left V 0 bases short and J 0 bases short, with 7 bases between. The PCR used 60 Vbeta and 13 Jbeta primers. Per the study methods: In a later analysis, 60 million to 90 million unique TCR beta chains included roughly 11 million shared by two or more donors. Assay used: immunoSEQ multiplex PCR; TCRdb lists only in-frame clones, some missing. That table gives V, J and clone size, and the DNA gave D and trimming. Of over 200,000 clones detected, more than 75% appear once; the ten largest clones hold roughly 1.3%.

The clonotype comes from a human donor in good health. The rearrangement joins TRBV5-1 to TRBJ2-6; possible D gene TRBD1, 6 bases. Sequencing used PBMCs. CDR3 DNA: TGCGCCAGCAGCTTGGGACAGGTCTCTGGGGCCAACGTCCTGACTTTC. It is translated as CASSLGQVSGANVLTF.